This T cell receptor beta chain was documented in a study of blood T cell repertoires in COVID-19. Across the whole study: Material from acute and convalescent COVID-19 was sourced from the United States, Italy and Spain. PBMCs, B-cell-depleted T cells, or T cells provided the cDNA or gDNA that made up the material.

In the original analysis: Quantification of nucleated cells was approximated via reference gene primer amplification. Clones were sequenced by immunoSEQ multiplex PCR, and TCRdb holds only the in-frame ones, with some missing. The DNA gave D and trimming, while V, J and clone size come from that table. The sample shows tens of thousands of clones, around 80% of them seen only once. The germline CDR1 and CDR2 sequences are SEHNR and FQNEAQ (reference sequence). The ends lost 5 bases at V and 1 base at J; junction bases unmatched: 15. The CDR3 has 18 amino acids. This receptor was taken from a woman of 80 years or more with acute or convalescent COVID-19. The rearrangement links TRBV7-9 to TRBJ2-5; TRBD2 matches 8 bases. The material sequenced was peripheral blood. This CDR3 reads CASSPFIGRVKGQETQYF. The CDR3 nucleotides read TGTGCCAGCAGCCCTTTTATCGGGAGGGTGAAGGGCCAAGAGACCCAGTACTTC. Drawing the rest from reference TRBV7-9 and TRBJ2-5, the complete variable domain is DTGVSQNPRHKITKRGQNVTFRCDPISEHNRLYWYRQTLGQGPEFLTYFQNEAQLEKSRLLSDRFSAERPKGSFSTLEIQRTEQGDSAMYLCASSPFIGRVKGQETQYFGPGTRLLVL.